What follows are 32 T cell receptor beta chains derived from one specimen sequenced in a study of cytomegalovirus exposure and HLA in healthy donors. Assay used: immunoSEQ multiplex PCR; TCRdb lists only in-frame clones, some missing. This sample has 97,000 or so clones, with more than 75% found just once. Sequenced: PBMCs. These receptor sequences come from a man younger than 30 in good health and CMV-seropositive.

The gene calls are TRBV5-1 and TRBJ1-4; D call uncertain. V gave up 0 bases and J gave up 7 bases, with 7 bases separating them. The CDR3 totals 13 residues. The germline gives CDR1 SGHRS, CDR2 YFSETQ. The CDR3: CASSLEGSEKLFF. CDR3 DNA sequence: TGCGCCAGCAGCTTGGAAGGGAGTGAAAAACTGTTTTTT.

The chain employs TRBV19 and TRBJ1-1, with a possible D match to TRBD1 (5 bases). V lost 3 bases to trimming and J lost 10 bases, with 18 bases between them. This CDR3 comprises 14 residues. Per germline, CDR1 LNHDA and CDR2 SQIVND (reference sequence). This CDR3 is CASSILQDFSGAFF. Written as DNA, the CDR3 is TGTGCCAGTAGTATCCTACAGGATTTCAGTGGAGCTTTCTTT. The variable domain in full, completed from reference TRBV19 and TRBJ1-1, reads DGGITQSPKYLFRKEGQNVTLSCEQNLNHDAMYWYRQDPGQGLRLIYYSQIVNDFQKGDIAEGYSVSREKKESFPLTVTSAQKNPTAFYLCASSILQDFSGAFFGQGTRLTVV.

J is TRBJ2-7 and V is TRBV6-6; the D gene is possibly TRBD1 (5 bases). V was shortened by 6 bases and J by 5 bases, with 11 bases between the two germline ends. Germline V gene data show CDR1 as MNHNY and CDR2 as SVGAGI (reference sequence). This CDR3 is built from 12 residues. CDR3: CASSPTTDEQYF. The CDR3 DNA reads as TGTGCCAGCAGCCCCACGACAGACGAGCAGTACTTC.

The CDR3 sequence: CASSGTGTDTQDTQYF. The CDR3, as DNA: TGTGCCAGCAGCGGAACTGGGACAGATACACAAGATACGCAGTATTTT. J is TRBJ2-3 and V is TRBV7-9; 7 positions agree with TRBD1. Germline values: CDR1 SEHNR, CDR2 FQNEAQ (reference sequence). CDR3 length: 16 amino acids. Losses at the gene ends were 5 bases for V and 5 bases for J; bases not matched to a gene: 13.

J is TRBJ2-4 and V is TRBV2; 8 nucleotides line up with TRBD2. The CDR3 totals 16 residues. With 5 bases clipped from V and 0 bases from J, the junction kept 6 bases outside the gene matches. Germline V CDR1 and CDR2: SNHLY, FYNNEI. The chain's CDR3 is CASSSTSGLAKNIQYF. DNA of the CDR3: TGTGCCAGCAGTTCAACTAGCGGTCTAGCCAAAAACATTCAGTACTTC.

The chain employs TRBV19 and TRBJ1-2; D ambiguous. Germline CDR1 LNHDA, CDR2 SQIVND (reference sequence). The CDR3 length is 17 residues. Trimming removed 2 bases from V and 8 bases from J, with 24 bases in between. CDR3 loop: CASSISSRESSLLGYTF. The DNA of the CDR3 is TGTGCCAGTAGTATATCTTCGCGAGAGAGTAGTTTACTCGGCTACACCTTC.

This clone appeared a single time. The gene calls are TRBV6-6 and TRBJ2-1, with unresolved D. Germline V gene data show CDR1 as MNHNY and CDR2 as SVGAGI (reference sequence). This CDR3 is built from 11 residues. V was trimmed by 7 bases and J by 8 bases, leaving 9 bases between them. CDR3 protein: CASIEFHEQFF. CDR3 in DNA: TGTGCCAGCATAGAGTTCCATGAGCAGTTCTTC.

Here the CDR3 reads CASSLGQGLYTGELFF. As DNA, the CDR3 is TGTGCCAGCAGCTTGGGACAGGGGCTATATACCGGGGAGCTGTTTTTT. This chain uses TRBV12-1 with TRBJ2-2; the table names TRBD1, a call not compared with the DNA. TRBV12-1 corresponds to a pseudogene. This CDR3 comprises 16 residues.

J is TRBJ1-6 and V is TRBV6-5, with D unresolved. In germline, CDR1 is MNHEY, CDR2 SVGAGI. The V end was cut by 0 bases, the J end by 9 bases, with 9 bases between. CDR3 length: 14 amino acids. The CDR3 DNA reads as TGTGCCAGCAGTTACTCGTACACAAGTTCACCCCTCCACTTT. Protein product: CASSYSYTSSPLHF.

The J gene is TRBJ2-1, the V gene TRBV5-4; 13 bases map to TRBD2. CDR3 length: 15 amino acids. V was pared by 6 bases and J by 4 bases, with 4 bases of the junction left unmatched. In germline, CDR1 is SGHNT, CDR2 YYREEE (reference sequence). The CDR3 spells CASTGLAGVYNEQFF. The DNA of the CDR3 is TGTGCCAGCACCGGACTAGCGGGAGTGTACAATGAGCAGTTCTTC.

The genes are TRBV20-1 and TRBJ2-7; the D gene is possibly TRBD2 (6 bases). The CDR3 sequence is 11 residues long. The V end was cut by 7 bases, the J end by 5 bases, with 12 bases between. The germline gives CDR1 DFQATT, CDR2 SNEGSKA (reference sequence). The CDR3 loop is CSVTSQDEQYF. In DNA form, the CDR3 reads TGCAGTGTAACTAGCCAGGACGAGCAGTACTTC.

The chain is built from TRBV5-1 and TRBJ2-1; the match to TRBD2 covers 14 bases. CDR3 length equals 17 residues. Germline loops: CDR1 SGHRS, CDR2 YFSETQ. With V trimmed by 4 bases and J by 4 bases, 7 bases remained unmatched. DNA for the CDR3: TGCGCCAGCAGCCCGGGACTAGCGGGAGCCGAATACAATGAGCAGTTCTTC. It translates to CASSPGLAGAEYNEQFF.

V is TRBV6-5 and J is TRBJ1-2; a possible D gene is TRBD1 (5 bases). Germline V gives CDR1 MNHEY, CDR2 SVGAGI. Trimming cost V 6 bases and J 3 bases, with 14 bases left between them. The CDR3 covers 14 residues. The DNA of the CDR3 is TGTGCCAGCAGCCCACGAGGGGACTACTATGGCTACACCTTC. Translation gives CASSPRGDYYGYTF.

In nucleotides, the CDR3 is TGTGCCAGCAGCTTAGCTCGGACGCCCAGCGGGGAGCAGTACTTC. Its protein product is CASSLARTPSGEQYF. The chain is built from TRBV7-8 and TRBJ2-7; D is possibly TRBD2 (6 bases). V was cut by 0 bases and J by 7 bases, with 16 bases left in between. CDR3 length: 15 amino acids. CDR1 and CDR2 (germline): SGHVS, FQNEAQ.

The genes are TRBV5-1 and TRBJ2-7, with 8 bases that match TRBD1. The CDR3 has 15 residues. V trimming: 0 bases; J trimming: 6 bases; junction bases outside the gene matches: 8. CDR1 and CDR2 from the germline V gene are SGHRS and YFSETQ. The CDR3 sequence: CASSLASDRVLEQYF. As DNA, the CDR3 is TGCGCCAGCAGCTTGGCTTCGGACAGGGTTCTCGAGCAGTACTTC. Full variable domain (rest looked up from reference TRBV5-1 and TRBJ2-7): KAGVTQTPRYLIKTRGQQVTLSCSPISGHRSVSWYQQTPGQGLQFLFEYFSETQRNKGNFPGRFSGRQFSNSRSEMNVSTLELGDSALYLCASSLASDRVLEQYFGPGTRLTVT.

This chain connects TRBV25-1 to TRBJ2-7, with D possibly being TRBD1 (9 bases). Germline V gives CDR1 MGHDK, CDR2 SYGVNS. V lost 4 bases and J 3 bases, leaving 19 bases between the germline ends. This CDR3 has 16 residues. Here the CDR3 reads CASSARGGTGSYEQYF. The CDR3 DNA reads as TGTGCCAGCAGTGCCCGCGGGGGGACAGGGAGCTACGAGCAGTACTTC.

V gene TRBV7-2 combines with J gene TRBJ1-6, with D hard to call. V gave up 5 bases and J gave up 0 bases, with 8 bases separating them. The V gene's germline CDR1 is SGHTA and CDR2 FQGNSA. This CDR3 contains 15 residues. The CDR3 region is CASSPRSSYNSPLHF. The CDR3 DNA sequence: TGTGCCAGCAGCCCGCGGAGCTCCTATAATTCACCCCTCCACTTT.

The chain is built from TRBV18 and TRBJ2-2, with 7 bases fitting TRBD2. With 6 bases clipped from V and 1 base from J, the junction kept 8 bases outside the gene matches. CDR3 length equals 16 residues. Germline values: CDR1 KGHSH, CDR2 LQKENI. CDR3 protein: CASSPLGGGNTGELFF. CDR3 DNA: TGTGCCAGCTCTCCCCTAGGCGGGGGGAACACCGGGGAGCTGTTTTTT.

The V gene is TRBV6-5, the J gene TRBJ1-1; TRBD1 is a possible D gene (6 bases). The CDR3 loop spans 10 amino acids. In germline, CDR1 is MNHEY, CDR2 SVGAGI. V dropped 11 bases and J dropped 10 bases, with 14 bases sitting between them. The CDR3 protein is CAAGGGGAFF. The CDR3 DNA is TGTGCCGCCGGGGGGGGCGGAGCTTTCTTT.

The chain has TRBV18 and TRBJ2-1, with 9 bases matching TRBD1. Trimming cost V 0 bases and J 8 bases; bases outside gene matches: 11. The CDR3 runs to 17 residues. Per the germline V gene, CDR1 is KGHSH and CDR2 is LQKENI. The CDR3 reads CASSPPVGTGNRDEQFF. The CDR3 nucleotides are TGTGCCAGCTCACCACCGGTGGGGACAGGGAACAGGGATGAGCAGTTCTTC. Full variable domain (outside the CDR3, taken from reference TRBV18 and TRBJ2-1): NAGVMQNPRHLVRRRGQEARLRCSPMKGHSHVYWYRQLPEEGLKFMVYLQKENIIDESGMPKERFSAEFPKEGPSILRIQQVVRGDSAAYFCASSPPVGTGNRDEQFFGPGTRLTVL.

The chain couples TRBV19 to TRBJ2-7; perhaps TRBD2 as D (7 bases). CDR3 length equals 15 residues. The germline V gene has CDR1 LNHDA and CDR2 SQIVND (reference sequence). Trimming cost V 3 bases and J 2 bases, with 14 bases left between them. CDR3 region: CASSIYGGQTYEQYF. Written as DNA, the CDR3 is TGTGCCAGTAGTATTTACGGGGGGCAAACCTACGAGCAGTACTTC.

In its sample, this clone was seen once. The rearrangement uses TRBV19 and TRBJ2-2; 7 nucleotides align to TRBD2. Looked up from germline, CDR1 is LNHDA and CDR2 is SQIVND (reference sequence). The CDR3 contains 16 residues. After removal of 3 bases from V and 4 bases from J, the junction contained 8 bases not matched to a gene. The CDR3 region has the DNA TGTGCCAGTAGTATTGGGGAGGGACTACGCACCGGGGAGCTGTTTTTT. It specifies CASSIGEGLRTGELFF.

The chain employs TRBV19 and TRBJ2-1, with D possibly TRBD1 on 6 matching bases. From germline, CDR1 is LNHDA and CDR2 SQIVND (reference sequence). The V end lost 4 bases, the J end lost 1 base, and 11 bases lay between the germline ends. The CDR3 consists of 15 residues. CDR3 region: CASSRTGISYNEQFF. CDR3 coding DNA: TGTGCCAGTAGTAGAACAGGGATTTCCTACAATGAGCAGTTCTTC.

The chain employs TRBV7-9 and TRBJ1-1; possible D gene TRBD1, 5 bases. This CDR3 comprises 14 residues. V was clipped by 5 bases and J by 4 bases, with 14 bases between them. Germline values: CDR1 SEHNR, CDR2 FQNEAQ (reference sequence). The CDR3 DNA is TGTGCCAGCAGCCCCAGGGTTTCTTTCACTGAAGCTTTCTTT. It translates to CASSPRVSFTEAFF.

CDR3 nucleotide sequence: TGCGCCAGCAGCCAAACTCCTAGCGGGGGGTCCTACAATGAGCAGTTCTTC. It translates to CASSQTPSGGSYNEQFF. The V and J genes are TRBV4-3 and TRBJ2-1, with 11 bases aligning to TRBD2. The CDR3 contains 17 residues. V shed 2 bases, J shed 1 base, and the junction held 4 bases outside the gene matches. Germline CDR1 LGHNA, CDR2 YSLEER.

This rearrangement joins TRBV19 to TRBJ2-1, with 10 bases matching TRBD2. The CDR3 consists of 14 residues. Germline V gene sequence: CDR1 LNHDA, CDR2 SQIVND (reference sequence). The V and J ends lost 6 bases and 8 bases, in that order; junction bases with no gene match: 7. CDR3 nucleotide sequence: TGTGCCAGTAGGACTGAGCGGGGGGGTGATGAGCAGTTCTTC. It codes for CASRTERGGDEQFF.

This clone was seen a few times. The chain joins TRBV11-2 to TRBJ1-2, with unresolved D. Germline V gives CDR1 SGHAT, CDR2 FQNNGV. This CDR3 is built from 15 residues. Trimming cost V 5 bases and J 1 base, with 14 bases left between them. CDR3 sequence (DNA): TGTGCCAGCAGCCCAACGAGGCGGTTTAACTATGGCTACACCTTC. Protein product: CASSPTRRFNYGYTF.

This chain links TRBV19 with TRBJ2-7; 10 nucleotides align to TRBD2. Germline CDR1 is LNHDA and CDR2 is SQIVND (reference sequence). There are 17 residues in the CDR3. The J segment lost 5 bases and the V segment lost 4 bases, leaving 14 bases of the junction unmatched. CDR3 residues: CASSTIGLAGVQNEQYF. DNA of the CDR3: TGTGCCAGTAGTACTATCGGCCTAGCGGGAGTTCAGAACGAGCAGTACTTC.

CDR3 DNA sequence: TGCGCCAGCAGCCAAGTCTTTATGGCCTCCTACGAGCAGTACTTC. This codes for CASSQVFMASYEQYF. The chain uses TRBV4-3 and TRBJ2-7; D is ambiguous. V was clipped by 1 base and J by 0 bases, with 10 bases between them. The germline gives CDR1 LGHNA, CDR2 YSLEER. The CDR3 totals 15 residues.

The J gene is TRBJ2-3, the V gene TRBV18, with 9 bases matching TRBD1. CDR1 KGHSH and CDR2 LQKENI come from the germline V gene. With V trimmed by 6 bases and J by 3 bases, 7 bases remained unmatched. This CDR3 has 15 amino acids. The DNA for the CDR3 is TGTGCCAGCTCCAGCCGACAGGGGGGAACAGATACGCAGTATTTT. This sequence encodes CASSSRQGGTDTQYF.

J is TRBJ2-2 and V is TRBV10-3, with D possibly matching TRBD1 (6 bases). Trimming cost V 11 bases and J 2 bases, with 15 bases left between them. Germline V gene sequence: CDR1 ENHRY, CDR2 SYGVKD. This CDR3 region has 14 residues. The CDR3 protein is CAVRPGHNTGELFF. The CDR3 DNA reads as TGTGCCGTGCGACCGGGACACAACACCGGGGAGCTGTTTTTT.

The chain couples TRBV4-3 to TRBJ1-4; 8 bases align to TRBD1. CDR1 and CDR2 from the germline V gene are LGHNA and YSLEER. Trimming removed 3 bases from V and 4 bases from J; junction bases left unmatched: 4. This CDR3 has 15 amino acids. The DNA for the CDR3 is TGCGCCAGCAGCCAGAGGACAGGGAATAATGAAAAACTGTTTTTT. Its protein product is CASSQRTGNNEKLFF.